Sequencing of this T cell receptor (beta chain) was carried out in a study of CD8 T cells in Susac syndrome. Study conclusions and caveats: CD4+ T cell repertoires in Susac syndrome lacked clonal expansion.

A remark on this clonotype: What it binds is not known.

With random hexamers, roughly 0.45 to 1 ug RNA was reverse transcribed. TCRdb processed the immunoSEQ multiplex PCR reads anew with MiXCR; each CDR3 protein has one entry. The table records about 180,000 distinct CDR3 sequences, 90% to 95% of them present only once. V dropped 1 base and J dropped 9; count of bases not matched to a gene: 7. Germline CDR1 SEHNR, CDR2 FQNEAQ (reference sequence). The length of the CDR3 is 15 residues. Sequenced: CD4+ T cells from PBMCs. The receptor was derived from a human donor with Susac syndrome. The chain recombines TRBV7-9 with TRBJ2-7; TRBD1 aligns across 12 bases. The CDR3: CASSLVGGTGGPQYF. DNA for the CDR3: TGTGCCAGCAGCTTAGTAGGAGGGACAGGGGGCCCGCAGTACTTC.